This record looks at one TCR beta chain sequence and its context. Its antigen is currently unknown. The method was immunoSEQ multiplex PCR; TCRdb's version includes in-frame clones alone and lacks a portion of them. The sample lists about 77,000 clones, around nine tenths seen once, with 20% to 25% in the top ten. The V and J ends lost 0 bases and 0 bases respectively, with 10 bases between them. The CDR3 covers 17 residues. CDR1 is SGHRS and CDR2 is YFSETQ in the germline V gene. The data originate from a study of T cells in localized non-small cell lung cancer. Notes on the study in general: Exceeding tumor, uninvolved adjacent lung had the highest T cell clonality. Adjacent lung tissue had a median about 52 of the top 100 clones found in the tumor. Because researchers sequenced only one region of the tumor, heterogeneity is still possible.

The chain carries TRBV5-1 and TRBJ2-6; no firm D call. Here the sequenced sample was peripheral blood, taken before any cancer treatment. This receptor was taken from a woman aged 35-70 years with stage I squamous cell lung carcinoma. CDR3 amino acids: CASSLGSLLSGANVLTF. The CDR3 DNA sequence: TGCGCCAGCAGCTTGGGCTCTTTACTCTCTGGGGCCAACGTCCTGACTTTC.